The 27 T cell receptor beta chains presented below share a single source sample, sequenced in a study of T-cell reconstitution after alpha-beta-depleted transplantation in children. This sample's TCRbeta library carried unique molecular identifier barcodes. One entry per CDR3 protein, called by TCRdb with MiXCR from the PCR reads. Of 300,000 to 400,000 distinct CDR3 sequences listed, around 16% were seen once; the top ten hold around 38%. Sequences were derived from PBMCs, mostly from graft donor cells, sampled 360 days after TCRalphabeta/CD19-depleted stem cell transplant. The receptors stem from a male patient between 2 and 10 years old who had a stem cell transplant for acute lymphoblastic leukemia, so the T cells may come from the graft donor.

This clonotype came up a few times. The chain employs TRBV3-1 and TRBJ2-2; a possible D gene is TRBD2 (6 bases). The germline gives CDR1 LGHDT, CDR2 YNNKEL (reference sequence). V shed 4 bases and J shed 4 bases, with 13 bases lying between them. The CDR3 sequence is 15 residues long. CDR3 amino acids: CASSRWTTATGELFF. DNA for the CDR3: TGTGCCAGCAGCCGTTGGACTACCGCCACCGGGGAGCTGTTTTTT.

This clonotype was counted many times. The V and J genes are TRBV7-2 and TRBJ2-3; tentative D call: TRBD2 (5 bases). The CDR3 extends over 12 amino acids. V gave up 3 bases and J gave up 4 bases, with 5 bases separating them. CDR1 is SGHTA, CDR2 FQGNSA, per germline. CDR3: CASSLRADTQYF. The CDR3 DNA reads TGTGCCAGCAGCTTGCGGGCAGATACGCAGTATTTT.

This clonotype has a handful of counts. The chain carries TRBV7-2 and TRBJ2-3; D is undetermined. The CDR3 length is 13 residues. The V and J ends lost 5 bases and 5 bases respectively, with 11 bases between them. The germline CDR1 and CDR2 sequences are SGHTA and FQGNSA. The CDR3, as DNA: TGTGCCAGCAGCCAAGAGATGAGAGATACGCAGTATTTT. It encodes CASSQEMRDTQYF.

The chain couples TRBV15 to TRBJ2-1; D might be TRBD1 (5 bases). Germline V lookup: CDR1 LNHNV, CDR2 YYDKDF (reference sequence). Trimming took off 2 bases at V and 3 bases at J, with 8 bases between the two ends. The CDR3 runs to 14 residues. CDR3 sequence (DNA): TGTGCCACCAGCAGATATACAGGCTACAATGAGCAGTTCTTC. It encodes CATSRYTGYNEQFF.

This clonotype turned up a few times. This sequence joins TRBV19 and TRBJ1-5; no clear D gene. The V end was cut by 4 bases, the J end by 0 bases, with 7 bases between. CDR1 LNHDA and CDR2 SQIVND come from the germline V gene (reference sequence). This CDR3 contains 14 residues. CDR3 in DNA: TGTGCCAGTAGTACCTCCGATAGCAATCAGCCCCAGCATTTT. It is translated as CASSTSDSNQPQHF.

In its sample, this clonotype was seen a few times. The rearrangement links TRBV24-1 to TRBJ1-5, with 7 bases that match TRBD1. With V trimmed by 2 bases and J by 3 bases, 3 bases remained unmatched. The CDR3 has 15 residues. CDR1 is KGHDR and CDR2 is SFDVKD in the germline V gene. CDR3 DNA: TGTGCCACCAGTGATTCGAGGGGGCCCAATCAGCCCCAGCATTTT. This codes for CATSDSRGPNQPQHF.

This clonotype was detected only a few times. The CDR3 nucleotides are TGTGCCATCAGTGGCTACAATCAGCCCCAGCATTTT. Translation: CAISGYNQPQHF. The chain links TRBV10-3 to TRBJ1-5, with D hard to call. The V gene lost 4 bases and the J gene lost 3 bases, with 4 bases spanning the gap. This CDR3 has 12 residues. From germline, CDR1 is ENHRY and CDR2 SYGVKD.

At least ten counts were recorded for this clonotype. The V gene is TRBV5-1, the J gene TRBJ2-7; D is possibly TRBD2 (6 bases). Germline-derived CDR1 and CDR2 are SGHRS and YFSETQ. V was clipped by 4 bases and J by 1 base, with 15 bases between them. This CDR3 spans 15 amino acids. The CDR3 spells CASSGWDFPSYEQYF. The CDR3 nucleotides are TGCGCCAGCAGCGGATGGGACTTTCCTTCCTACGAGCAGTACTTC.

In its sample, this clonotype was seen a few times. The rearrangement links TRBV10-2 to TRBJ2-1; 12 bases agree with TRBD2. CDR3 length: 15 residues. V gave up 6 bases and J gave up 9 bases; unmatched junction bases: 9. The V gene's germline CDR1 is WSHSY and CDR2 SAAADI. CDR3 amino acids: CASSPRTSGKGEQFF. DNA for the CDR3: TGCGCCAGCAGCCCACGGACTAGCGGGAAGGGTGAGCAGTTCTTC.

This clonotype has ten or more counts. The chain recombines TRBV10-3 with TRBJ1-1; D is unresolved. The CDR3 is made up of 15 amino acids. V was clipped by 7 bases and J by 1 base, with 16 bases between them. Germline loops: CDR1 ENHRY, CDR2 SYGVKD. The CDR3 protein is CAITQTRTPNTEAFF. CDR3 in DNA: TGTGCCATCACCCAGACTCGGACCCCGAACACTGAAGCTTTCTTT.

This clonotype has more than one count but fewer than ten. The rearrangement joins TRBV12-3 or TRBV12-4 to TRBJ1-5; 7 positions agree with TRBD1. Trimming removed 8 bases from V and 6 bases from J; junction bases left unmatched: 13. The CDR3 has 15 residues. Written as DNA, the CDR3 is TGTGCCAGCCGTCGGGACAGCCCCTTAGGTCAGCCCCAGCATTTT. Its protein product is CASRRDSPLGQPQHF.

This clonotype was recorded a few times. J is TRBJ2-7 and V is TRBV7-9; TRBD2 agrees at 10 bases. V lost 3 bases to trimming and J lost 6 bases; unmatched junction nucleotides: 5. Germline values: CDR1 SEHNR, CDR2 FQNEAQ (reference sequence). This CDR3 is built from 14 residues. The CDR3: CASSFGSGRIEQYF. The CDR3 nucleotides are TGTGCCAGCAGCTTCGGTAGCGGGAGGATCGAGCAGTACTTC.

On this clonotype: A much larger clone is a single base away; this may be a read error. Because the CDR3 is missing its conserved closing phenylalanine or tryptophan, this is likely a read error. The V call is TRBV6-1, the J call TRBJ2-1, with 12 positions matching TRBD2. The V gene end was trimmed by 7 bases and the J gene end by 7 bases; junction bases not matched to a gene: 14. Germline V gene lookup returns CDR1 MNHNS and CDR2 SASEGT. The CDR3 contains 17 residues. CDR3 protein: CASTYGIGLAGRNEQFS. The DNA for the CDR3 is TGTGCCAGCACCTACGGCATCGGACTAGCGGGAAGGAATGAGCAGTTCTCC.

The V and J genes are TRBV6-1 and TRBJ2-1; D might be TRBD2 (6 bases). V was pared by 8 bases and J by 9 bases, with 23 bases between. CDR3 size: 15 residues. Germline V CDR1 and CDR2: MNHNS, SASEGT. CDR3 region: CASGQGRRGLGEQFF. CDR3 bases: TGTGCCAGCGGTCAGGGACGGAGGGGCCTCGGTGAGCAGTTCTTC.

The chain combines TRBV6-5 with TRBJ2-7; D might be TRBD1 (6 bases). This CDR3 contains 16 residues. V lost 0 bases and J lost 2, with 14 bases in between. Germline CDR1 reads MNHEY; CDR2 reads SVGAGI. CDR3 nucleotides: TGTGCCAGCAGTTACTCCAGGGGCTTGATTACCTACGAGCAGTACTTC. Translating gives CASSYSRGLITYEQYF.

This clonotype has a handful of counts. The chain recombines TRBV11-2 with TRBJ2-5, with 11 bases aligning to TRBD2. The V segment lost 3 bases and the J segment 0 bases; nucleotides outside the gene matches: 3. The CDR3 runs to 16 residues. In germline, CDR1 is SGHAT, CDR2 FQNNGV. The DNA for the CDR3 is TGTGCCAGCAGCTTCTGGGGACTAGCGGACCAAGAGACCCAGTACTTC. Translating gives CASSFWGLADQETQYF.

This clonotype was seen ten or more times. The rearrangement joins TRBV29-1 to TRBJ2-1; D possibly corresponds to TRBD2 (6 bases). The germline CDR1 and CDR2 sequences are SQVTM and ANQGSEA. Trimming removed 7 bases at V and 1 base at J, with 14 bases between. This CDR3 contains 14 residues. For the CDR3, the DNA is TGCAGCGCCGAGGAGGGACGGTCCTACAATGAGCAGTTCTTC. Its translation: CSAEEGRSYNEQFF.

This clonotype has at least ten counts. The gene calls are TRBV6-1 and TRBJ2-1; 8 nucleotides line up with TRBD2. This CDR3 contains 16 residues. V was clipped by 8 bases and J by 1 base; unmatched bases: 10. The germline CDR1 and CDR2 sequences are MNHNS and SASEGT. The CDR3 spells CASSLPGGGSYNEQFF. The CDR3 coding sequence is TGTGCCAGCTCTCTGCCGGGAGGGGGATCCTACAATGAGCAGTTCTTC.

CDR3 DNA sequence: TGTGCCAGCAGCTTCTGGCAGGGTGGCCTTCTAGCCAAAAACATTCAGTACTTC. This encodes CASSFWQGGLLAKNIQYF. The chain carries TRBV5-5 and TRBJ2-4; D possibly corresponds to TRBD1 (5 bases). V dropped 2 bases and J dropped 0 bases, with 18 bases sitting between them. CDR1 and CDR2 (germline): SGHKS, YYEKEE (reference sequence). The CDR3 covers 18 residues.

A few counts support this clonotype. The V call is TRBV6-2 or TRBV6-3, the J call TRBJ2-1; TRBD2 might be the D (6 bases). This CDR3 is built from 16 residues. Germline V lookup: CDR1 MNHEY, CDR2 SVGEGT. Trimming left V 5 bases short and J 5 bases short, with 19 bases between. The CDR3 nucleotides read TGTGCCAGCAGTCTTTTCGGGTACGGGAGTGACAATGAGCAGTTCTTC. It specifies CASSLFGYGSDNEQFF.

This clonotype was counted between two and nine times. The V call is TRBV12-3 or TRBV12-4, the J call TRBJ2-1; D gene unclear. The CDR3 sequence is 14 residues long. Trimming removed 6 bases from V and 1 base from J, with 10 bases in between. The CDR3 coding sequence is TGTGCCAGCAGCCCCACGGTGTCCTACAATGAGCAGTTCTTC. It codes for CASSPTVSYNEQFF.

This chain joins TRBV12-3 or TRBV12-4 and TRBJ2-7; unclear D gene. The ends were cut back, 1 base at V and 2 bases at J, with 9 bases in the middle. CDR3 size: 14 residues. Here the CDR3 reads CASSLVWPTYEQYF. CDR3 sequence (DNA): TGTGCCAGCAGTTTAGTCTGGCCGACCTACGAGCAGTACTTC.

This sequence joins TRBV6-5 and TRBJ1-3; 9 bases align to TRBD1. Trimming removed 0 bases from V and 8 bases from J; junction bases left unmatched: 11. From germline, CDR1 is MNHEY and CDR2 SVGAGI. The CDR3 is 17 residues long. The DNA for the CDR3 is TGTGCCAGCAGTTACTCCGGTTCGGGACAGGGTGTGGACACCATATATTTT. Protein sequence: CASSYSGSGQGVDTIYF.

The chain couples TRBV10-2 to TRBJ2-3; no reliable D call. Germline CDR1 is WSHSY and CDR2 is SAAADI. V dropped 10 bases and J dropped 1 base, with 12 bases sitting between them. This CDR3 has 13 residues. DNA for the CDR3: TGCGCCACCGGGCCTCTGGGCACAGATACGCAGTATTTT. It translates to CATGPLGTDTQYF.

This clonotype occurred many times. The V call is TRBV5-5, the J call TRBJ2-2; D remains unclear. The CDR3 spans 13 residues. The V end was cut by 0 bases, the J end by 4 bases, with 4 bases between. Germline V gene data show CDR1 as SGHKS and CDR2 as YYEKEE (reference sequence). DNA of the CDR3: TGTGCCAGCAGCTTGGGCCCCACCGGGGAGCTGTTTTTT. Its protein product is CASSLGPTGELFF.

A few counts support this clonotype. The chain uses TRBV20-1 and TRBJ1-3, with 9 positions matching TRBD1. Germline V gives CDR1 DFQATT, CDR2 SNEGSKA (reference sequence). The junction had 10 bases not matched to a gene; V was cut back by 3 bases and J by 1 base. The CDR3 length is 17 residues. The CDR3 spells CSARSPSGQGSGNTIYF. CDR3 bases: TGCAGTGCTAGGTCACCCTCCGGACAGGGGTCTGGAAACACCATATATTTT.

The rearrangement links TRBV7-3 to TRBJ2-7, with 10 bases matching TRBD2. V lost 5 bases and J lost 3; bases outside the gene matches: 10. The CDR3 spans 16 residues. CDR1 and CDR2 from the germline V gene are SGHTA and FQGTGA. The CDR3 reads CASSRGGGTSVYEQYF. The CDR3 DNA is TGTGCCAGCAGCCGAGGGGGTGGGACTAGCGTCTACGAGCAGTACTTC.